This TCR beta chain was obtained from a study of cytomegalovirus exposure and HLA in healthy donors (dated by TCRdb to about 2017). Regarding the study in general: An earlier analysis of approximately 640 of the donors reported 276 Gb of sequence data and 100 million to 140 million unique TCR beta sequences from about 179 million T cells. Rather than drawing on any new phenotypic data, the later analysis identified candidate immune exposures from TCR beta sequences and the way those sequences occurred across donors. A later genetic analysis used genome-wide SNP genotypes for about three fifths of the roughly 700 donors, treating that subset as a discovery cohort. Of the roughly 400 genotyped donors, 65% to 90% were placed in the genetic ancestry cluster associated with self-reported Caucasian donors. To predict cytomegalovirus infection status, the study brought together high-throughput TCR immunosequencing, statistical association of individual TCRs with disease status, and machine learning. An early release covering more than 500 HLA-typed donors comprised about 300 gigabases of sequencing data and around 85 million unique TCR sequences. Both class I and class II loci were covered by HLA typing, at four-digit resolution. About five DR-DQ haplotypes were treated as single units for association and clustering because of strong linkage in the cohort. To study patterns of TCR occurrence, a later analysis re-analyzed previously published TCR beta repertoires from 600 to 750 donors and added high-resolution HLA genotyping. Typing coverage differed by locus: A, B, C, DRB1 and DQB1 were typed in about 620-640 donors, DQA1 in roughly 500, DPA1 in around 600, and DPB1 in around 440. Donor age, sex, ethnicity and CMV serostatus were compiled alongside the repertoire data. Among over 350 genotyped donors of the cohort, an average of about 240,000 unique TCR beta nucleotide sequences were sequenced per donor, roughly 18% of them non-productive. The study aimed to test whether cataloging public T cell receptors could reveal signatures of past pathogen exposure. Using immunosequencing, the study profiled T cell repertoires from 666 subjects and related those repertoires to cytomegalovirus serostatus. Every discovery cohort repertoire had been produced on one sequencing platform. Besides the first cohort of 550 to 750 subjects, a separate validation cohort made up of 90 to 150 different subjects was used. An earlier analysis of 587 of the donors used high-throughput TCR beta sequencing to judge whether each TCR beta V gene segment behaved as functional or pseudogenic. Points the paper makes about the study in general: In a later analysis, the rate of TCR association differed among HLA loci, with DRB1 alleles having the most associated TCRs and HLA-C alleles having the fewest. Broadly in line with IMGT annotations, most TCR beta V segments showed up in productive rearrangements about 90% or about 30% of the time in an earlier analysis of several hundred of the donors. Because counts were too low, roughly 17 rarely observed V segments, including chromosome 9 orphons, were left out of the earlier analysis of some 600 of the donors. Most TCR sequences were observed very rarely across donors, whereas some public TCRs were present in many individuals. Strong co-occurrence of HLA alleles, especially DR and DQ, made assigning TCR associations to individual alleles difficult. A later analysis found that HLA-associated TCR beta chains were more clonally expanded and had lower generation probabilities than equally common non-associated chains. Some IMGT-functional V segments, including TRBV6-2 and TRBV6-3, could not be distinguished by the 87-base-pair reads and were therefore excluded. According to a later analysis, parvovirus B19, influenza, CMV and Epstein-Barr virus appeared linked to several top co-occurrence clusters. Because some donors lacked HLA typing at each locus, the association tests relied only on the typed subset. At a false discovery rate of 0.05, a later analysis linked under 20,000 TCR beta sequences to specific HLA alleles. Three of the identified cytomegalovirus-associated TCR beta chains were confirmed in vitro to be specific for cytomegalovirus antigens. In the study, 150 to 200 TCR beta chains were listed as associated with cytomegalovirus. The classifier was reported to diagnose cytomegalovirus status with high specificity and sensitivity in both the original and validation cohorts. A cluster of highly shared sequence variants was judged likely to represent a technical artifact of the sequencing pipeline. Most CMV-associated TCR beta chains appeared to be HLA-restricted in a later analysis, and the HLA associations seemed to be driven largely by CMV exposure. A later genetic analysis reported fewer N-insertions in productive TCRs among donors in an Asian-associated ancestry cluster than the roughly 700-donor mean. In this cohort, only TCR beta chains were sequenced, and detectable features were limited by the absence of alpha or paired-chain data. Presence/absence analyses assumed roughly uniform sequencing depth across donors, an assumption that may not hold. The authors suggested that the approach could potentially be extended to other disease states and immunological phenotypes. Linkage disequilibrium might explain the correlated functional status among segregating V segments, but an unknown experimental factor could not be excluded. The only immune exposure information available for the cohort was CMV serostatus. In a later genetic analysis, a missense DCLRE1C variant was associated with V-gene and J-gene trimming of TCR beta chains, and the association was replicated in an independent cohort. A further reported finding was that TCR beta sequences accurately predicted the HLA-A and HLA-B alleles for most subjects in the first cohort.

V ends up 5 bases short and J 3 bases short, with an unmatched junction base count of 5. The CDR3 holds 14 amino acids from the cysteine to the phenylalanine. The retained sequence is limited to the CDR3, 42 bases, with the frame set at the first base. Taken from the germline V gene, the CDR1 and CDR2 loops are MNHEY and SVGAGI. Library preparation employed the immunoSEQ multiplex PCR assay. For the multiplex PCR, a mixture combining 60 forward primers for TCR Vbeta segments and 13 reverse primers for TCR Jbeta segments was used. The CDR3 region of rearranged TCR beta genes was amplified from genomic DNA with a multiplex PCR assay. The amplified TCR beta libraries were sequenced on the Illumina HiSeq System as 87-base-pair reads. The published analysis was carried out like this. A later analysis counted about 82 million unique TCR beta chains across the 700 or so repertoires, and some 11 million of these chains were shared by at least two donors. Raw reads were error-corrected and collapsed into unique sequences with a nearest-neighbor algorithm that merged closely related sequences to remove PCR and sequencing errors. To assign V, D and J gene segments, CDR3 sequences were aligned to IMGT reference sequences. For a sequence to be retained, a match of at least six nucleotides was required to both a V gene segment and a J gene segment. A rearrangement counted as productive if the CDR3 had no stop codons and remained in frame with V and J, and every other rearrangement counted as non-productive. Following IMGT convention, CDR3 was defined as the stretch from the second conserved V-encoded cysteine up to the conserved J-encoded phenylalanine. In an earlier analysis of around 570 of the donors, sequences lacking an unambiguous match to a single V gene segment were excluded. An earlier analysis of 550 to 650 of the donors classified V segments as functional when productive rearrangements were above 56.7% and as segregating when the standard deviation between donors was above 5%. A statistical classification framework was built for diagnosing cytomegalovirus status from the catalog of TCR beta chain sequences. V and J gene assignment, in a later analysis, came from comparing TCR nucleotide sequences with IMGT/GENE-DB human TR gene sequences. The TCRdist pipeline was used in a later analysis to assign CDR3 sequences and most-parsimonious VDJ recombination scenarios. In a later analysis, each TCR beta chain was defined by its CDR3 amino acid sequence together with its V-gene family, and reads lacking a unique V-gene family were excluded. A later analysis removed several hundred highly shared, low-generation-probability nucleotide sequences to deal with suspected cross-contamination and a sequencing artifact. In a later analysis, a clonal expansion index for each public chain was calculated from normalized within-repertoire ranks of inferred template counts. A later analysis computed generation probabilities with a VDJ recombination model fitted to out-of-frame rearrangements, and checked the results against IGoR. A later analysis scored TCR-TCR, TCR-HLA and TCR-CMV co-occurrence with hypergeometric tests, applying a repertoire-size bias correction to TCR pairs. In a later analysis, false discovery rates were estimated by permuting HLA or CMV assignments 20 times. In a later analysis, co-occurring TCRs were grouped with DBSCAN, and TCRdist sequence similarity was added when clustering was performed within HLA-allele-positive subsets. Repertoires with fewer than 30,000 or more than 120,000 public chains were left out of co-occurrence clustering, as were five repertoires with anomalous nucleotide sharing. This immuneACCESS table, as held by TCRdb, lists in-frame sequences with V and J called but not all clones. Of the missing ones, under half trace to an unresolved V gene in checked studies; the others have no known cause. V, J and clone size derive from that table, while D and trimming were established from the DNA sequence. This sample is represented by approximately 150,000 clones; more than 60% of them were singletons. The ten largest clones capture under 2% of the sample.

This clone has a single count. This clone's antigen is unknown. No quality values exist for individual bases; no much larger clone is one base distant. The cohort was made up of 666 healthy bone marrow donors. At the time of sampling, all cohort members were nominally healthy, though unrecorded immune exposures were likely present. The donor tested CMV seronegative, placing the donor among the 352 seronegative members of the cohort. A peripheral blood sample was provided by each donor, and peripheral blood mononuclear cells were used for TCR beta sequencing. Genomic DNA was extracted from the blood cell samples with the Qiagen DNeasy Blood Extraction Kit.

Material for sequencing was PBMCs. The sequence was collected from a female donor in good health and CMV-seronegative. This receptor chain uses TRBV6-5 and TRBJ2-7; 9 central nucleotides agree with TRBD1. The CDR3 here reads CASSLRDRVYEQYF. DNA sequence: TGTGCCAGCAGTCTCCGGGACAGGGTCTACGAGCAGTACTTC.